What follows are 18 T cell receptor beta chains derived from one specimen sequenced in a study of T cells in Graves' hyperthyroidism and ophthalmopathy (dated by TCRdb to about 2019). Receptor libraries were prepared by multiplex PCR. The data were produced on an Illumina HiSeq 2000. The TCR beta CDR3 regions were amplified from the RNA transcripts. The first round of RT-PCR for the TCR CDR3 was performed with the HTBI primer set and the Qiagen OneStep RT-PCR kit. TCRdb trimmed the raw reads at Q25, called clones with MiXCR and kept productive beta chains. One record per CDR3 amino acid sequence lists the most common genes and DNA. The sample table holds a few hundred thousand distinct CDR3 sequences, of which 25% were seen once. The ten biggest clones cover around four fifths of the sample. What was sequenced was blood. These receptors were taken from a man aged 45-65 years with Graves' hyperthyroidism.

V is TRBV19 and J is TRBJ2-3; D might be TRBD1 (5 bases). This CDR3 has 15 amino acids. V was trimmed by 5 bases and J by 0 bases, leaving 12 bases between them. Germline V CDR1 and CDR2: LNHDA, SQIVND (reference sequence). CDR3 loop: CASSAETESTDTQYF. In DNA, the CDR3 is TGTGCCAGTAGTGCCGAGACAGAAAGCACAGATACGCAGTATTTT.

The gene calls are TRBV7-2 and TRBJ2-2; D unclear. Germline loops: CDR1 SGHTA, CDR2 FQGNSA. The ends were cut back, 3 bases at V and 6 bases at J, with 8 bases in the middle. The CDR3 has 13 amino acids. The CDR3 spells CASSLRLAGELFF. CDR3 coding DNA: TGTGCCAGCAGCTTGCGGCTGGCCGGGGAGCTGTTTTTT.

The CDR3 bases are TGTGCCAGCAGTGTGAGACAGCAAGAGACCCAGTACTTC. Residues: CASSVRQQETQYF. The rearrangement joins TRBV2 to TRBJ2-5; TRBD1 might be the D (5 bases). Trimming cost V 4 bases and J 2 bases, with 8 bases left between them. The length of the CDR3 is 13 residues. Germline CDR1 and CDR2: SNHLY and FYNNEI.

The chain combines TRBV28 with TRBJ2-2, with TRBD2 matching over 9 bases. Germline V gene lookup returns CDR1 MDHEN and CDR2 SYDVKM. The CDR3 covers 17 residues. V lost 4 bases and J lost 1; bases outside the gene matches: 7. CDR3 in amino acids: CASSYPGLALNTGELFF. The CDR3 DNA follows: TGTGCCAGCAGTTATCCCGGACTAGCGCTGAACACCGGGGAGCTGTTTTTT.

A note on this clonotype: One junction end does not reproduce the germline sequence, and a read error may be involved. V gene TRBV4-1 combines with J gene TRBJ2-3; no definite D call. This CDR3 region has 17 residues. Germline assignment: CDR1 MGHRA and CDR2 YSYEKL. The CDR3: CASSQDAHISPTDTQYF. The CDR3 DNA sequence: TGTGCCAGCAGCCAAGATGCGCATATATCTCCCACAGATACGCAGTATTTT.

This clonotype was detected many times. The rearrangement joins TRBV2 to TRBJ2-5; a weak D match, TRBD2 (6 bases). The germline V and J ends were trimmed by 6 bases and 4 bases, with 9 bases remaining between them. This CDR3 contains 12 residues. The germline CDR1 and CDR2 sequences are SNHLY and FYNNEI. As DNA, the CDR3 is TGTGCCAGCAGGGGAGGAGGAGAGACCCAGTACTTC. Translated: CASRGGGETQYF.

The rearrangement uses TRBV5-1 and TRBJ2-1; TRBD2 is a possible D gene (6 bases). CDR1 is SGHRS, CDR2 YFSETQ, per germline. This CDR3 contains 15 residues. V lost 4 bases, J lost 4 bases, and 15 bases lay in between. For the CDR3, the DNA is TGCGCCAGCAGCCCTCGGGACTCCGGTTACAATGAGCAGTTCTTC. It encodes CASSPRDSGYNEQFF.

This chain uses TRBV6-1 with TRBJ2-7, with D unclear. CDR3 size: 14 residues. V gave up 5 bases and J gave up 6 bases, with 17 bases separating them. Germline assignment: CDR1 MNHNS and CDR2 SASEGT. As DNA, the CDR3 is TGTGCCAGCAGTAAAAATAACGCTGGAAGCGAGCAGTACTTC. The encoded protein is CASSKNNAGSEQYF.

This clonotype has a count of ten or more. The chain employs TRBV7-3 and TRBJ2-3; D perhaps matches TRBD1 (5 bases). The CDR3 totals 14 residues. Trimming shortened V by 5 bases and J by 1 base, and 10 bases separated the two germline ends. Germline V gives CDR1 SGHTA, CDR2 FQGTGA. The CDR3 spells CASSQDIGTDTQYF. As DNA, the CDR3 is TGTGCCAGCAGCCAGGACATAGGCACAGATACGCAGTATTTT.

The chain links TRBV6-9 to TRBJ1-5; tentative D call: TRBD1 (6 bases). Trimming pared 7 bases from V and 6 bases from J, leaving 13 bases between. The germline CDR1 and CDR2 sequences are MNHGY and SVAAGI. CDR3 length: 13 amino acids. In nucleotides, the CDR3 is TGTGCCAGCACCATAGGGGGGGGTCAGCCCCAGCATTTT. Translated: CASTIGGGQPQHF.

This clonotype was recorded a few times. The chain is built from TRBV7-9 and TRBJ1-2, with TRBD1 identical over 10 bases. This CDR3 is 19 amino acids long. V lost 7 bases to trimming and J lost 1 base; unmatched junction nucleotides: 18. The V gene's germline CDR1 is SEHNR and CDR2 FQNEAQ (reference sequence). CDR3 amino acids: CASTDRIPGQGFINYGYTF. The CDR3 DNA reads as TGTGCCAGCACCGACAGAATTCCGGGACAGGGGTTTATTAACTATGGCTACACCTTC.

This clonotype was found many times. V and J are TRBV6-1 and TRBJ2-2; no clear D gene. V was trimmed by 5 bases and J by 7 bases, leaving 11 bases between them. Germline V gives CDR1 MNHNS, CDR2 SASEGT. The CDR3 length is 13 residues. The CDR3 is CASSPTRNGELFF. The CDR3 DNA reads as TGTGCCAGCAGTCCTACCAGGAACGGGGAGCTGTTTTTT.

This chain's CDR3 is CASGRDPGNNEKLFF. Here the CDR3 DNA reads TGTGCCAGCGGCCGGGACCCAGGAAATAATGAAAAACTGTTTTTT. The gene calls are TRBV18 and TRBJ1-4, with D possibly matching TRBD1 (5 bases). Per the germline V gene, CDR1 is KGHSH and CDR2 is LQKENI. The CDR3 length is 15 residues. Trimming cost V 8 bases and J 4 bases, with 17 bases left between them. The complete variable domain, with remaining parts taken from reference TRBV18 and TRBJ1-4, reads NAGVMQNPRHLVRRRGQEARLRCSPMKGHSHVYWYRQLPEEGLKFMVYLQKENIIDESGMPKERFSAEFPKEGPSILRIQQVVRGDSAAYFCASGRDPGNNEKLFFGSGTQLSVL.

J is TRBJ2-1 and V is TRBV29-1; TRBD1 matches at 7 bases. The CDR3 is 12 residues long. CDR1 is SQVTM and CDR2 is ANQGSEA in the germline V gene. Trimming removed 7 bases from V and 9 bases from J; junction bases left unmatched: 9. The CDR3 region is CSDSKGAGEQFF. The CDR3 coding sequence is TGCAGCGACTCCAAGGGGGCGGGTGAGCAGTTCTTC.

The chain employs TRBV27 and TRBJ2-1; perhaps TRBD1 as D (6 bases). The CDR3 sequence is 14 residues long. V was clipped by 4 bases and J by 7 bases, with 14 bases between them. Germline CDR1 reads MNHEY; CDR2 reads SMNVEV (reference sequence). The CDR3 protein is CASSSIQGRNEQFF. DNA of the CDR3: TGTGCCAGCAGTTCTATACAGGGTCGGAATGAGCAGTTCTTC.

Details on this clonotype: This may be a read error: a much more frequent sequence differs by one nucleotide. V is TRBV12-3 or TRBV12-4 and J is TRBJ2-3; the D is unclear. The CDR3 has 15 residues. DNA for the CDR3: TGTGCCGGCAGTTTTTTGGATCCTCCAATGGATACGCAGTATTTT. Translated, it gives CAGSFLDPPMDTQYF.

This clonotype was seen more than once but under ten times. Written as DNA, the CDR3 is TGTGCCAGCAGTTTAAGGGCGACAAATAGCAATCAGCCCCAGCATTTT. Translating gives CASSLRATNSNQPQHF. The chain links TRBV27 to TRBJ1-5; D is uncertain. V shed 2 bases and J shed 0 bases, with 11 bases lying between them. Germline values: CDR1 MNHEY, CDR2 SMNVEV (reference sequence). The CDR3 spans 16 residues.

This chain joins TRBV29-1 and TRBJ2-1; 13 nucleotides agree with TRBD2. With 6 bases clipped from V and 9 bases from J, the junction kept 5 bases outside the gene matches. The CDR3 has 13 amino acids. The V gene's germline CDR1 is SQVTM and CDR2 ANQGSEA. The CDR3 DNA is TGCAGCGTCAGGACTAGCGGGAGTGGTGAGCAGTTCTTC. Translation gives CSVRTSGSGEQFF.